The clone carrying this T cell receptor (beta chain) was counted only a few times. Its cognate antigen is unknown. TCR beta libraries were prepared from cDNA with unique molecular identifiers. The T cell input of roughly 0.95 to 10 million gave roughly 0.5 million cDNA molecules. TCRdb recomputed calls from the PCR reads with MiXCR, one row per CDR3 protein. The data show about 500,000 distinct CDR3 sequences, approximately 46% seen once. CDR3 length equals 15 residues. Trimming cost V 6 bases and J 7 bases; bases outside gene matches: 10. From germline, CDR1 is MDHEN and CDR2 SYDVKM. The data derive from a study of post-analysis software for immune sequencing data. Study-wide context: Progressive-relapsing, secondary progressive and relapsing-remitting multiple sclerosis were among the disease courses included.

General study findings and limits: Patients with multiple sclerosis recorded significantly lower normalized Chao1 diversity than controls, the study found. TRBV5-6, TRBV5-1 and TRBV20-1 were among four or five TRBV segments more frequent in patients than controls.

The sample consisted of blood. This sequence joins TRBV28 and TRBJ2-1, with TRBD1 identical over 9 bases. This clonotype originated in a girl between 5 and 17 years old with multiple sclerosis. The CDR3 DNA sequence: TGTGCCAGCAGCCCTCCGGGACAGGGTGGGAATGAGCAGTTCTTC. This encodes CASSPPGQGGNEQFF.